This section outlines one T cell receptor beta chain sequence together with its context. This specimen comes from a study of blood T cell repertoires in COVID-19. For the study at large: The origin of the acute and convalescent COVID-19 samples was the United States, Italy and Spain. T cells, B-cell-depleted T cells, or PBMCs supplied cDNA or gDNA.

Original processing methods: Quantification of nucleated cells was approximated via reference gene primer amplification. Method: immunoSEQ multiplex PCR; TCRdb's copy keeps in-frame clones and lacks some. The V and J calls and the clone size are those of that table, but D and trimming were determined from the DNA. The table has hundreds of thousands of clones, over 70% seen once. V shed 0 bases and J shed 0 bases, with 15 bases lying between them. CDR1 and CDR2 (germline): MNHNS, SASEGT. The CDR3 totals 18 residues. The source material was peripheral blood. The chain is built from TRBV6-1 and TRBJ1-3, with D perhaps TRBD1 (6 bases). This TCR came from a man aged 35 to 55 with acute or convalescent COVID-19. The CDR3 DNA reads TGTGCCAGCAGTGAAGCGATCTTTCAGGGGACCTCTGGAAACACCATATATTTT. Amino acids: CASSEAIFQGTSGNTIYF.